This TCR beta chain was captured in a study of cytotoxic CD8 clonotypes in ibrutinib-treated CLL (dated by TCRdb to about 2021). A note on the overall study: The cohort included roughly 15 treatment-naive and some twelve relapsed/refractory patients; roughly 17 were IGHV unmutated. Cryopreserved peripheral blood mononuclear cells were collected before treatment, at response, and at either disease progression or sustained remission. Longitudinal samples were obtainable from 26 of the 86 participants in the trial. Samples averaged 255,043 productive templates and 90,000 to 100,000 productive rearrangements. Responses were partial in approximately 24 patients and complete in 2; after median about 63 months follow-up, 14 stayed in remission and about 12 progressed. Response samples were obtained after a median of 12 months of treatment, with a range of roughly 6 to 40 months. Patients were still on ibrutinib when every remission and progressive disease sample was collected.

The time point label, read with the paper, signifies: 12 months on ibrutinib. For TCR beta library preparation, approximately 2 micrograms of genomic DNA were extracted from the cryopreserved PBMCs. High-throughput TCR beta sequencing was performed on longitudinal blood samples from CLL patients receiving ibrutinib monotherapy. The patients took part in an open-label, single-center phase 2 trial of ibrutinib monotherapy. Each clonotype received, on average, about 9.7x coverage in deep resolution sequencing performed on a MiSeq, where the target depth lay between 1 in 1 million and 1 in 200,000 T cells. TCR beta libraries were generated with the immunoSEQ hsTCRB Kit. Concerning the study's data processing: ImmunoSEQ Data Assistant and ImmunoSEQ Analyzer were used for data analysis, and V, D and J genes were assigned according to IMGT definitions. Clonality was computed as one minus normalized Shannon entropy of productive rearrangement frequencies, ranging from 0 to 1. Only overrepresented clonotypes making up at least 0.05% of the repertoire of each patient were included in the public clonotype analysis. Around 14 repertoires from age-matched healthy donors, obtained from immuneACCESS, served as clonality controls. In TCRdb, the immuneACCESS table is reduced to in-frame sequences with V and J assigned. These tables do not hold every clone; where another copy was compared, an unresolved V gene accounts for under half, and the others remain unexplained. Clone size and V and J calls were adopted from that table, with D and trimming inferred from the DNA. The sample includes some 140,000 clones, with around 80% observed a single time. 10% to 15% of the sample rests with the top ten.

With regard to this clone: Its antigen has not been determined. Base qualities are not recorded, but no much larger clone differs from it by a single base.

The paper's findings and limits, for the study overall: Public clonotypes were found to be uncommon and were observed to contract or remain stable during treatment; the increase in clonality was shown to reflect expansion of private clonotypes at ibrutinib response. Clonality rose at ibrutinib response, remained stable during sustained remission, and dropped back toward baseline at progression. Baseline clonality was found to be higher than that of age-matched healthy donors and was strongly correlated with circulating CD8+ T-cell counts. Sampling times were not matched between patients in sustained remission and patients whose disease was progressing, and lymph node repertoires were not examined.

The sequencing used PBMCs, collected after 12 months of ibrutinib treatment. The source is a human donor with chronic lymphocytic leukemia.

The CDR3 in this case is CASSEKGALREQYF. The bases are TGTGCCAGCAGCGAAAAAGGAGCCTTGCGCGAGCAGTACTTC. The sequence is built from TRBV7-6 and TRBJ2-7, with no confidently assigned D gene. The cysteine opens and the phenylalanine closes a CDR3 of 14 amino acids. Solely the CDR3 DNA is kept, with 42 bases framed from the first base. V and J lose 5 bases and 6 bases, and a span of 17 bases separates them. Based on the germline V gene, the CDR1 and CDR2 sequences are SGHVS and FNYEAQ.